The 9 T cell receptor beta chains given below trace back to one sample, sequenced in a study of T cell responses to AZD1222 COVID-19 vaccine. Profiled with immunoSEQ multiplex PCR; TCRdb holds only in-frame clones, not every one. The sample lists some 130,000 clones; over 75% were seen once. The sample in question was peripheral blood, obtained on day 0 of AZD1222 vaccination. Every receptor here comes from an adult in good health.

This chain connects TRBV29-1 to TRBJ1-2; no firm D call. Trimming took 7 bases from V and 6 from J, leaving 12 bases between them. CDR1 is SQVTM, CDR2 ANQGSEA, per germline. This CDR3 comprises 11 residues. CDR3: CSAPHLDGYTF. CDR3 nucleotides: TGCAGCGCCCCCCACCTGGATGGCTACACCTTC.

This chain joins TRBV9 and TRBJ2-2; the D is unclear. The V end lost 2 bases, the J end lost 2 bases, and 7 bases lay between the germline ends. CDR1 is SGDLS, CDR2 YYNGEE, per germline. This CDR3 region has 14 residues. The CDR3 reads CASSVAVNTGELFF. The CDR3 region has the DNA TGTGCCAGCAGCGTTGCCGTTAACACCGGGGAGCTGTTTTTT.

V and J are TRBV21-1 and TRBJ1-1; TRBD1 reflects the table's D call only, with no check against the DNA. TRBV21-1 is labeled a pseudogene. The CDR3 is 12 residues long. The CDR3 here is CASSKERDRVFF. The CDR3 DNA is TGTGCCAGCAGCAAAGAAAGGGACAGGGTTTTCTTT.

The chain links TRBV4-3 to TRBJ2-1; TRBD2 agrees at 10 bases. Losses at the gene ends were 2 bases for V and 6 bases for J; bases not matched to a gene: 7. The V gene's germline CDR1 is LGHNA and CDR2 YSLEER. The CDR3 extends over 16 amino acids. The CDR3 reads CASSQQAGGHVNEQFF. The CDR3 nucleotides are TGCGCCAGCAGCCAACAAGCGGGGGGGCATGTCAATGAGCAGTTCTTC.

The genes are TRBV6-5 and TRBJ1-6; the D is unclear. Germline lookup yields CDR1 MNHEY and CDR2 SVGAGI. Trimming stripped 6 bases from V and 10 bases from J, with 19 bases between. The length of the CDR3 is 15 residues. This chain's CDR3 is CASSPHPKGQSPLHF. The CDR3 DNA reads TGTGCCAGCAGCCCCCACCCTAAAGGGCAATCACCCCTCCACTTT.

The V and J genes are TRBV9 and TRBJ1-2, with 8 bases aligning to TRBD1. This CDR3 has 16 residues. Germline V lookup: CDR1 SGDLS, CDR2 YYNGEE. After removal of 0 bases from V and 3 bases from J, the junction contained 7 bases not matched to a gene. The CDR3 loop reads CASSVEVTGDHYGYTF. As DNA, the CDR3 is TGTGCCAGCAGCGTAGAAGTGACAGGGGACCACTATGGCTACACCTTC.

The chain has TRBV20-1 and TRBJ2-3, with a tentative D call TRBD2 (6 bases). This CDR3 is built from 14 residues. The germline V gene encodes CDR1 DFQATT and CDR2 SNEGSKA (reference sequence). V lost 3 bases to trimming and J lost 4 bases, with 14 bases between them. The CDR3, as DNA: TGCAGTGCTAGTAGGACTTGGAGGGCAGATACGCAGTATTTT. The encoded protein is CSASRTWRADTQYF.

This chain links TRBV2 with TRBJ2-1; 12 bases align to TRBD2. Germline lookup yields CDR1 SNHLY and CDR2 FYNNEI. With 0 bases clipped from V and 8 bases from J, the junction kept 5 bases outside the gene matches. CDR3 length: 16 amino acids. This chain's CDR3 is CASSEARLAGADEQFF. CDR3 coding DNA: TGTGCCAGCAGTGAAGCGCGACTAGCGGGGGCGGATGAGCAGTTCTTC.

The CDR3 DNA follows: TGTGCCAGCAGACGGGCCTATGGCTACACCTTC. Its translation: CASRRAYGYTF. The V gene is TRBV6-6, the J gene TRBJ1-2; D is undetermined. Germline V gene lookup returns CDR1 MNHNY and CDR2 SVGAGI (reference sequence). Trimming removed 6 bases from V and 4 bases from J, with 6 bases in between. CDR3 length equals 11 residues.